This T cell receptor beta chain came from a study of T cell responses to AZD1222 COVID-19 vaccine. General observations from the study: Only a handful of individuals given AZD1222 were seropositive at baseline. Following two doses of AZD1222, Spike-specific TCR breadth and depth rose.

Here immunoSEQ multiplex PCR was the method, and the copy in TCRdb shows in-frame clones only, minus some. The data hold around 110,000 clones, with around 94% observed a single time. CDR1 and CDR2 (germline): SGHRS, YFSETQ. The trim removed 2 bases at V and 3 bases at J, leaving 8 bases unmatched. The CDR3 runs to 16 residues. Worth noting for this clone: Its specificity is unknown.

The rearrangement links TRBV5-1 to TRBJ2-3, with 8 bases fitting TRBD2. This TCR was recovered from an adult who received the AZD1222 COVID-19 vaccine. Material: peripheral blood, obtained 28 days after the second AZD1222 dose. The CDR3 loop is CASSLALAGETDTQYF. The CDR3 DNA reads as TGCGCCAGCAGCTTAGCCCTAGCGGGTGAAACAGATACGCAGTATTTT.